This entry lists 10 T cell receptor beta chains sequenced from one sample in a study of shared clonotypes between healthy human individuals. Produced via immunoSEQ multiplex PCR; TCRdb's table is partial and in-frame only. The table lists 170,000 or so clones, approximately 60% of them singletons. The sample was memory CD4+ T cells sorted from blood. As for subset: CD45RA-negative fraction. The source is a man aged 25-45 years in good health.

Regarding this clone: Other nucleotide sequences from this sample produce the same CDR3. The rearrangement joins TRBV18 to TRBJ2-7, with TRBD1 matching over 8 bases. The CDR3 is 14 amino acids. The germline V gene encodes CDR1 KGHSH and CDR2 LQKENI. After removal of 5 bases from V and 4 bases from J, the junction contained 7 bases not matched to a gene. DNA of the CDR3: TGTGCCAGCTCAGCCGGGACAGGATTATACGAGCAGTACTTC. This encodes CASSAGTGLYEQYF.

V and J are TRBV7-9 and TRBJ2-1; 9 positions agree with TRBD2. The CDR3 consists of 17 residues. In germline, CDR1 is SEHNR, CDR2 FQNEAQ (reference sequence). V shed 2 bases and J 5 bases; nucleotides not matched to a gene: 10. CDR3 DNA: TGTGCCAGCAGCTTACGAGCTAGCGGGATTCGACACAATGAGCAGTTCTTC. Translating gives CASSLRASGIRHNEQFF. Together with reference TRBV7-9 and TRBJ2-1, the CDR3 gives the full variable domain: DTGVSQNPRHKITKRGQNVTFRCDPISEHNRLYWYRQTLGQGPEFLTYFQNEAQLEKSRLLSDRFSAERPKGSFSTLEIQRTEQGDSAMYLCASSLRASGIRHNEQFFGPGTRLTVL.

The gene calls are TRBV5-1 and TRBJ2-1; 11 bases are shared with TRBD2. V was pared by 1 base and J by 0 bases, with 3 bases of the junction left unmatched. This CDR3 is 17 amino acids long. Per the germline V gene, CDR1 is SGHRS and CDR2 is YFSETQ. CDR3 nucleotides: TGCGCCAGCAGCTTGATGCTAGCGGGAGGCTCCTACAATGAGCAGTTCTTC. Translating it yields CASSLMLAGGSYNEQFF.

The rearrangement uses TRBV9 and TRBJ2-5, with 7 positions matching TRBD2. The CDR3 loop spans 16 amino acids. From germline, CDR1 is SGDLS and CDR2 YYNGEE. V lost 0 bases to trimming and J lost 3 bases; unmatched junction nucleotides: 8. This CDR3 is CASSVGIAGIKETQYF. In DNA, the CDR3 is TGTGCCAGCAGCGTAGGTATAGCGGGCATCAAAGAGACCCAGTACTTC.

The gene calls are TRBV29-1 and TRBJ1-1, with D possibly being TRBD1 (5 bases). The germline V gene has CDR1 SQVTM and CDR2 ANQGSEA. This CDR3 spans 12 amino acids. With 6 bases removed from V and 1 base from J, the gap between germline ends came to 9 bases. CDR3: CSVGRGNTEAFF. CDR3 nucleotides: TGCAGCGTCGGTAGGGGGAACACTGAAGCTTTCTTT.

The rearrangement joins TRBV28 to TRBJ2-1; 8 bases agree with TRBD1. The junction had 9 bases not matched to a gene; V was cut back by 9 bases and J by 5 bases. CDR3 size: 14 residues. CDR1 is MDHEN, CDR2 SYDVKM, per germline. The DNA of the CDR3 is TGTGCCAGTGAAAGGACAGGGTCAAACAATGAGCAGTTCTTC. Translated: CASERTGSNNEQFF. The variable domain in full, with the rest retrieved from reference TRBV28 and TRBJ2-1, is DVKVTQSSRYLVKRTGEKVFLECVQDMDHENMFWYRQDPGLGLRLIYFSYDVKMKEKGDIPEGYSVSREKKERFSLILESASTNQTSMYLCASERTGSNNEQFFGPGTRLTVL.

Here the CDR3 reads CASSATGGNTEAFF. CDR3 bases: TGTGCCAGCAGCGCGACAGGGGGGAACACTGAAGCTTTCTTT. The rearrangement joins TRBV9 to TRBJ1-1; 9 positions match TRBD1. Germline-derived CDR1 and CDR2 are SGDLS and YYNGEE. The CDR3 extends over 14 amino acids. Trimming removed 3 bases from V and 1 base from J; junction bases left unmatched: 1. Full variable domain (outside the CDR3, taken from reference TRBV9 and TRBJ1-1): DSGVTQTPKHLITATGQRVTLRCSPRSGDLSVYWYQQSLDQGLQFLIQYYNGEERAKGNILERFSAQQFPDLHSELNLSSLELGDSALYFCASSATGGNTEAFFGQGTRLTVV.

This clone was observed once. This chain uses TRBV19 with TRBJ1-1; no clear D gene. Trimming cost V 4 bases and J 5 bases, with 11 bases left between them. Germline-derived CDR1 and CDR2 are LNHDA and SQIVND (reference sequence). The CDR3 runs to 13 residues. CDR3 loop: CASSTRVSTEAFF. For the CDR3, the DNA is TGTGCCAGTAGTACTAGGGTTTCGACTGAAGCTTTCTTT.

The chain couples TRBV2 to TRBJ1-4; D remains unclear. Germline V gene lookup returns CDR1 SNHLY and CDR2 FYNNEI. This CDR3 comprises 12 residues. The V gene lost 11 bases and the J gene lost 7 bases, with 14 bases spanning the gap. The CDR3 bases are TGTGCCCTCGCGGGTCCCCCTGAAAAACTGTTTTTT. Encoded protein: CALAGPPEKLFF.

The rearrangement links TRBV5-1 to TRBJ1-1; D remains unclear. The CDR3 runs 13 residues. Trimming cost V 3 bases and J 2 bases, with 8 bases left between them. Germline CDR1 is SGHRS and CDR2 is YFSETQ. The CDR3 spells CASSSNHNTEAFF. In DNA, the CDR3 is TGCGCCAGCAGCTCAAATCATAACACTGAAGCTTTCTTT.